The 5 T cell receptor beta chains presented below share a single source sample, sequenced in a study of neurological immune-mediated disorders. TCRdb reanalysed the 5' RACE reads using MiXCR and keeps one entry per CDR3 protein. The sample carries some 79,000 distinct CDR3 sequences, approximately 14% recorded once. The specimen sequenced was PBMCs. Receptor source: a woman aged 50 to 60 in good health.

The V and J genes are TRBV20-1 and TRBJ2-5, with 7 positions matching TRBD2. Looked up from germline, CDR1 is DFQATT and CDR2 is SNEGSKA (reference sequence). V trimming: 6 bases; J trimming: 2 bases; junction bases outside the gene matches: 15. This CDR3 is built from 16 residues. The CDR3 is CSATPERGGNQETQYF. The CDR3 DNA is TGCAGTGCCACGCCCGAGCGCGGGGGTAATCAAGAGACCCAGTACTTC.

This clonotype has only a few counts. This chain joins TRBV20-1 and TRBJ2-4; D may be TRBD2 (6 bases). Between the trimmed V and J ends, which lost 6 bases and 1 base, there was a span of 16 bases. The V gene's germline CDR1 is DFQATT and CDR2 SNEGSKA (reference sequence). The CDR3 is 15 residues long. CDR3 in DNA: TGCAGTGCACCCGACGGGGCGGGGGCCAAAAACATTCAGTACTTC. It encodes CSAPDGAGAKNIQYF.

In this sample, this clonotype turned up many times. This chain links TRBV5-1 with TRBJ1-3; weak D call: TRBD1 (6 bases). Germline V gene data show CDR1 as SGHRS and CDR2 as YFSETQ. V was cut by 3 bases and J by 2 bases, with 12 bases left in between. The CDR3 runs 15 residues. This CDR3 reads CASSWGRTAGNTIYF. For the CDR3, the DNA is TGCGCCAGCAGCTGGGGACGGACAGCTGGAAACACCATATATTTT. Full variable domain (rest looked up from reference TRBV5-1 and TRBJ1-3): KAGVTQTPRYLIKTRGQQVTLSCSPISGHRSVSWYQQTPGQGLQFLFEYFSETQRNKGNFPGRFSGRQFSNSRSEMNVSTLELGDSALYLCASSWGRTAGNTIYFGEGSWLTVV.

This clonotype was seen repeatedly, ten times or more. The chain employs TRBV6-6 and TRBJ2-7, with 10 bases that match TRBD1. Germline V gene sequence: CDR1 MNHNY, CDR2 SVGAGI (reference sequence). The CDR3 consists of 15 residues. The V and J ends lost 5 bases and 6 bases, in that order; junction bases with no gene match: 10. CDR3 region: CASSNRDRGSGEQYF. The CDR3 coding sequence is TGTGCCAGCAGTAACCGGGACAGGGGTTCCGGCGAGCAGTACTTC.

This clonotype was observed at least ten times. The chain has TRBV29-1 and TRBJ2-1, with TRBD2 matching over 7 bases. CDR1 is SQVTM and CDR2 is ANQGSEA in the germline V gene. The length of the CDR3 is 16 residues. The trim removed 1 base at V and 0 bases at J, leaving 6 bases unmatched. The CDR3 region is CSVEAPGRSSYNEQFF. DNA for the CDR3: TGCAGCGTTGAAGCCCCCGGGAGGTCCTCCTACAATGAGCAGTTCTTC.